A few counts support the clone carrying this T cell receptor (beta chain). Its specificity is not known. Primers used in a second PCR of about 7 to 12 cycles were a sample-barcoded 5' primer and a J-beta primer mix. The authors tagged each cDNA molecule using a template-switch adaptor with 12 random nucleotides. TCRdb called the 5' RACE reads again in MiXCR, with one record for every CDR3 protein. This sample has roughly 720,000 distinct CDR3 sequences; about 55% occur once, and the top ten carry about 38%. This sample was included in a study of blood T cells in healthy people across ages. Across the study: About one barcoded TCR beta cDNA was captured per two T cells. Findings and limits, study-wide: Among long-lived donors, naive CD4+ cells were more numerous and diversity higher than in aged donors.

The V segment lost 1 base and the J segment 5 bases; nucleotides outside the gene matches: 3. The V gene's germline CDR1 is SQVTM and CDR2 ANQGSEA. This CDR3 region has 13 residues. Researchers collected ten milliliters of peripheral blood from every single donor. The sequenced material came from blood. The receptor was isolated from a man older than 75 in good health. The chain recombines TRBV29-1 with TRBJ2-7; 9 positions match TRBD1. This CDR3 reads CSVEGTGVHEQYF. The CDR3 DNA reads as TGCAGCGTTGAAGGGACAGGGGTCCACGAGCAGTACTTC.